This T cell receptor (beta chain) stems from a study of blood T cells in healthy people across ages (dated by TCRdb to the mid-2010s). A note on the overall study: In model experiments, template switching captured about one uniquely barcoded TCR beta cDNA molecule for every two T cells. To track age-related changes in TCR beta repertoire diversity, the study relied on deep sequencing normalized with unique cDNA molecular identifiers. Four age groups were formed from the donors: young (average approximately 16 years), middle-aged (roughly 38), aged (about 62) and long-lived (approximately 78). To avoid experimental bias, donors of different ages were spread randomly across the sequencing lanes. Using the same blood draw, the study looked at two additional independent replicas of 1 million unique cDNA reads for two donors, one aged 18 to 30 and the other aged 80 or older. General conclusions and limits of the study: Because the CMV infection status of the donors was unknown, age-related changes in expanded clonotypes may potentially have been confounded. Since profiling was done on bulk unsorted PBMCs, naive and antigen-experienced compartments could not be conclusively compared. As age increased, observed TCR beta diversity per million T cells dropped in a roughly linear way, and a significant reduction was already evident by age 40. There was a strong correlation between observed TCR beta diversity and the percentage of naive T cells measured by flow cytometry. The long-lived group showed more naive CD4+ T cells, fewer expanded clones and increased TCR diversity than the aged group, suggesting age selection. Estimates of total diversity based on one million sequenced T cells were considered lower bounds and underestimates.

Donors were approximately 42 systemically healthy Caucasian individuals from Russia aged roughly 6 to 95 years. Approximately 10 milliliters of peripheral blood were collected from each donor into EDTA-treated Vacutainer tubes. Ficoll-Paque density-gradient centrifugation was used to isolate PBMCs, with at least 6 million per sample. Trizol reagent was used to extract total RNA from the PBMCs, yielding at least 5 micrograms per sample. Naive CD45RAhigh/CD27high T cell percentages were measured by flow cytometry on a PBMC aliquot from every donor. Measured from the cysteine to the phenylalanine, the CDR3 is 12 residues long. Kept here is only the CDR3 DNA, which spans 36 bases and is read in frame from base 1. CDR1 and CDR2 were assigned from the germline V gene as SQVTM and ANQGSEA. This clonotype was observed a few times. It lacks a known antigen. The junction departs from germline at one end; a sequencing error may be responsible.

To prepare the library, 5' RACE was applied. Instrument on record: Illumina HiSeq 2500. A second PCR of roughly 7 to 12 cycles was performed with a sample-barcoded 5' primer and a J-beta primer mix. Each TCR beta cDNA molecule received a unique molecular identifier from a template-switch 5' adaptor carrying 12 random nucleotides. Each sample yielded at least 3 million CDR3-containing paired-end reads. First-strand cDNA was synthesized from all RNA with the Mint cDNA synthesis kit, primed by a TRBC-specific oligonucleotide. After uracil-DNA glycosylase treatment, a first 18-cycle PCR used universal primers M1SS and BC2_uni_R on all cDNA. The study's own analysis went as follows. For normalization, 1 million high-quality reads, each with a distinct molecular identifier, were randomly selected from each sample. Reads sharing molecular identifiers were discarded rather than binned into consensus sequences. MiTCR, with a Q25 quality threshold and the strictest error-elimination algorithm, was used for CDR3 identification, clonotype clustering and error correction. A nonparametric unseen species model using Euler transformation provided a lower-bound estimate of total TCR beta diversity. TCRdb reanalyzed the raw reads on its own, using fastp at Q25 for trimming and MiXCR for clone calling, and kept in-frame beta chains. Entries are consolidated by CDR3 protein sequence, retaining the most common genes and DNA. The V and J calls here are based on TCRdb, not the publication. The sample includes hundreds of thousands of distinct CDR3 sequences, with approximately 44% observed a single time. Under 20% of the sample comes from the top ten.

The specimen sequenced was blood. The receptor was derived from a man between 60 and 75 years old in good health. This receptor chain uses TRBV29-1 and TRBJ1-4, and possibly TRBD1, on 6 matching bases. The DNA reads as follows: TGCAGCGCTGGACAGCTTAATGAGAAACTGTTTTTT. This sequence encodes CSAGQLNEKLFF.